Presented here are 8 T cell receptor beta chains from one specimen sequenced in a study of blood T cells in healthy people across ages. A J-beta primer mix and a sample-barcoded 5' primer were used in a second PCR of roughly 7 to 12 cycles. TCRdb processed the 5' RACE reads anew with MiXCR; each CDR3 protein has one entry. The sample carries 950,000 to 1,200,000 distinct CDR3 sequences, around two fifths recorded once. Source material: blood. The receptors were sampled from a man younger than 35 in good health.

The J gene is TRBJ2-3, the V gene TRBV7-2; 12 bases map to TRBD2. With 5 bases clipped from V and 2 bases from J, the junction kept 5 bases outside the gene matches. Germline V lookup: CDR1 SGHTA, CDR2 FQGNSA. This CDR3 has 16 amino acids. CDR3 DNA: TGTGCCAGCAGCATGACTAGCGGGGGCCTCACAGATACGCAGTATTTT. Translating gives CASSMTSGGLTDTQYF. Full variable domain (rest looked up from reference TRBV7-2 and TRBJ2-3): GAGVSQSPSNKVTEKGKDVELRCDPISGHTALYWYRQSLGQGLEFLIYFQGNSAPDKSGLPSDRFSAERTGGSVSTLTIQRTQQEDSAVYLCASSMTSGGLTDTQYFGPGTRLTVL.

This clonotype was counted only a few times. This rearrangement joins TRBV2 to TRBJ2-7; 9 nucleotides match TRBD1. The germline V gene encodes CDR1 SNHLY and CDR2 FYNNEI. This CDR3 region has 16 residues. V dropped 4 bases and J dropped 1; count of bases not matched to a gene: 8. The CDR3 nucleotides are TGTGCCAGCAGTGGGCCGGGACAGGGATTTTCCTACGAGCAGTACTTC. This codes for CASSGPGQGFSYEQYF.

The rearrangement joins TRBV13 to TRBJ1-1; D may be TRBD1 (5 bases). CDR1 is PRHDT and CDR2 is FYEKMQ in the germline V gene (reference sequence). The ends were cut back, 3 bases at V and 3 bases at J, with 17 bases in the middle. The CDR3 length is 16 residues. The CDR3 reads CASSFKFRGWDTEAFF. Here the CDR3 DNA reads TGTGCCAGCAGCTTTAAGTTCCGGGGGTGGGACACTGAAGCTTTCTTT.

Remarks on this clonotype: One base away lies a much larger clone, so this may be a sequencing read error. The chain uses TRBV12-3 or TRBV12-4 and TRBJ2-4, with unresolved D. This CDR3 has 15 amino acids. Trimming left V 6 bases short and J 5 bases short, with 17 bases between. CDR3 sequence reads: CASSRASSFQNIQYF. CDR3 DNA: TGTGCCAGCAGCAGAGCTTCGAGTTTCCAAAACATTCAGTACTTC.

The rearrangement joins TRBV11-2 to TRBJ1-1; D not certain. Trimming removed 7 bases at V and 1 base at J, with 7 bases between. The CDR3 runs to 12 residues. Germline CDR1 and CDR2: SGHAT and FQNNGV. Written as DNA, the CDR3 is TGTGCCAGCACCCGGGCGAACACTGAAGCTTTCTTT. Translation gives CASTRANTEAFF.

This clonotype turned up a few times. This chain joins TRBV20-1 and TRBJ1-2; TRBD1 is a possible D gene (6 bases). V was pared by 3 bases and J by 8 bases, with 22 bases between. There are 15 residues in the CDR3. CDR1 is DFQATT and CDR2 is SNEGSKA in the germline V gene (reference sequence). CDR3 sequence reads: CSARDLGQIHRGYTF. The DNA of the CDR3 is TGCAGTGCTAGGGACCTGGGACAAATTCACCGGGGCTACACCTTC.

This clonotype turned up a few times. CDR3 residues: CSASSEPTQYF. CDR3 DNA sequence: TGCAGTGCTAGTAGTGAGCCGACCCAGTACTTC. The J gene is TRBJ2-5, the V gene TRBV20-1; D not certain. Germline V gives CDR1 DFQATT, CDR2 SNEGSKA (reference sequence). The CDR3 covers 11 residues. With 3 bases removed from V and 7 bases from J, the gap between germline ends came to 9 bases.

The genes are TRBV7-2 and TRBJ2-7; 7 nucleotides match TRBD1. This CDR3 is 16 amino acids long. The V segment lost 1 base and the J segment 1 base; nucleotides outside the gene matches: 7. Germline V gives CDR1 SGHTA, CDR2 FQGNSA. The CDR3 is CASSLVVAGGSYEQYF. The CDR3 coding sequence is TGTGCCAGCAGCTTAGTAGTAGCAGGGGGTTCCTACGAGCAGTACTTC.